This T cell receptor beta chain was documented in a study of cytomegalovirus exposure and HLA in healthy donors. Points on this clone: Its antigen remains unknown.

Overall study findings and caveats: Reports credit the classifier with highly specific, highly sensitive diagnosis of cytomegalovirus status. Rarity characterized most TCR sequences, yet some public TCRs appeared in many donors. Some TCR beta chains (roughly 160 of them) were listed as cytomegalovirus-associated.

V was clipped by 7 bases and J by 8 bases, with 17 bases between them. The V gene's germline CDR1 is MNHEY and CDR2 SVGAGI. The CDR3 totals 13 residues. Measured with immunoSEQ multiplex PCR; TCRdb has only the in-frame clones, and not every one. The sample has under 400,000 clones; about nine tenths are singletons. This chain connects TRBV6-5 to TRBJ1-2, with D unresolved. This TCR was recovered from a woman between 18 and 29 years old in good health and CMV-seronegative. Sample: PBMCs. CDR3 bases: TGTGCCAGCAATCTGATCGGTGGGGAGGGCTACACCTTC. Translated, it gives CASNLIGGEGYTF.